The TCR beta chain described here comes from a study of shared clonotypes between healthy human individuals (dated by TCRdb to the early 2020s). Looking at the study overall: The cohort included a few men and a couple of women between 18 and 49 years of age. Different laboratories and diverse techniques were used to prepare libraries and sequence TCR repertoires, to increase sequencing depth and limit assay-specific biases. Blood TCR repertoires of about 5 healthy adults were deeply sequenced to estimate repertoire size and the extent of clonotype sharing between individuals. Per donor, three plates each were used for CD4 naive and CD4 memory, two for CD8 naive, and one for CD8 memory. Per donor, leukapheresis produced somewhere between about 0.9 and 9.5 billion PBMCs.

Germline trimming: 7 bases from V, 6 bases from J; junction bases outside gene matches: 4. The germline V gene gives CDR1 as SGHRS and CDR2 as YFSETQ. Spanning cysteine to phenylalanine, the CDR3 consists of 14 amino acids. Kept here is only the CDR3 DNA, which spans 42 bases and is read in frame from base 1. Using the deep immunoSEQ assay, TCR CDR3 regions were amplified from genomic DNA by multiplex PCR. For each cell subset, the extracted genomic DNA was distributed evenly across all wells of several immunoSEQ 96-well plates, and each plate served as one replicate. For sorted subsets, approximately 200 ng of genomic DNA, equivalent to roughly 33,000 T cell genomes, went into each replicate PCR. Purified libraries were quantified with a Qubit 3.0 fluorometer, sized on a Bioanalyzer 2100, and re-quantified with the KAPA Library Quantification kit. Every immunoSEQ 96-well plate was sequenced on a dedicated single-read 150-cycle Illumina NextSeq 550 flow cell. The paper's data handling went like this. Because the immunoSEQ output held only junctional sequences and lacked quality scores, the filtering could not match the filtering applied to full-length reads. Sequences were annotated with PyIR, a Python wrapper for IgBLAST v1.9, and V/J genes and CDR3 were assigned using IMGT germline references. Any read was removed if the V/J assignment was weak (E-value above 1e-6), the CDR3 was missing, or the read contained stop codons, out-of-frame junctions, or ambiguous translated residues. V3J clonotypes were defined as sequences sharing an identical inferred V gene, J gene, and CDR3 amino acid sequence. Percentage overlap between repertoires was calculated by dividing the number of shared unique clonotypes by the size of the smaller repertoire. RTK rarefaction, the Chao1 estimator, and Recon v2.1 estimates of unobserved clonotypes were used to assess repertoire richness. Generation probabilities were computed with OLGA for all TCRbeta clonotypes obtained by the gDNA method from several donors. TCRdb re-hosts the immuneACCESS table, in-frame sequences only. Its copies lack some clones; in the studies checked, an unresolved V gene accounts for under half of them, and the cause for the rest is not known. V, J and clone size are those of that table, while D and trimming were read from the DNA. The sample table lists some 2.1 million clones, 90% to 95% of them with a count of one. Jointly, the top ten make up more than 0.1% of the sample.

This clone showed up just once. Its binding antigen is unknown. No clone much larger than this one lies a single base away; base qualities are absent. Donors were healthy HIV-negative adults with no recently reported acute infections or vaccinations. All donors were Caucasian adults living in Nashville, Tennessee, USA. CD4+ T cells were enriched by magnetic negative selection, after which naive cells were positively selected on CD45RA and the negative fraction was taken as the memory subset. Blood was collected by leukapheresis, and PBMCs were isolated by Ficoll-Histopaque density gradient centrifugation and then cryopreserved in liquid nitrogen vapor phase. Analytical flow cytometry was used to check the purity and quantity of each magnetically sorted T cell population. From each sorted fraction, genomic DNA was isolated and quantified by UV absorbance on a Nanodrop 2000c. The study at large found these results: Even with the large sequencing depth, rarefaction of the sorted-subset datasets indicated that sequencing was incomplete. Sharing across four donors was observed for about 4.8% of naive CD4, less than 4% of naive CD8, about 2.3% of memory CD4, and roughly 0.4% of memory CD8 clonotypes. Because the study included only a small number of donors, the genetic and exposure-history diversity represented was limited. Sampling was restricted to blood, and TCR repertoires in tissue are likely to differ from TCR repertoires in blood. Pairwise subsampling indicated that sequencing depth was expected to affect the degree of clonotype sharing among donors. Clonotypes shared by all four sorted-subset donors showed higher generation probabilities than non-shared clonotypes. Larger estimated clonotype richness was generally found for naive subsets than for memory subsets.

Sequenced sample: naive CD4+ T cells sorted from blood. The label giving this sample's cell subset or site can be read as: CD45RA+ positively selected. Recombination joined TRBV5-1 with TRBJ2-3, with 14 junctional bases fitting TRBD2. The TCR was taken from a man younger than 35 in good health. The nucleotide sequence reads as follows: TGCGCCAGCGCGGGACTAGCGGGGGAGGATACGCAGTATTTT. The encoded protein is CASAGLAGEDTQYF. The reference TRBV5-1 and TRBJ2-3 proteins fill in what lies around the CDR3, so the full variable domain reads KAGVTQTPRYLIKTRGQQVTLSCSPISGHRSVSWYQQTPGQGLQFLFEYFSETQRNKGNFPGRFSGRQFSNSRSEMNVSTLELGDSALYLCASAGLAGEDTQYFGPGTRLTVL.